This is a list of T cell receptor beta chains from one sample in a study of response to subunit inactivated influenza vaccine. A single record per CDR3 protein comes from TCRdb applying MiXCR to the RT-PCR reads. The sample contains about 500,000 distinct CDR3 sequences, approximately 15% of which appear only once. The sequences come from CD4+ T cells sorted from PBMCs, collected roughly 24 months after vaccination. The receptors originated from a man between 50 and 69 years old who received an inactivated influenza vaccine. CDR3s include the opening cysteine and the closing phenylalanine or tryptophan. Fields, in order: V gene, J gene, clone size, CDR3 length, D gene, CDR3 DNA, CDR3 protein. A D gene is named only where the DNA matches it firmly. The listing skips clone size in some rows; elsewhere it reads once, few, many or a size class.

>TRBV28|TRBJ2-3|many|12|.
TGTGCCAGCAGTTTAACTAGCCGTACGCAGTATTTT
CASSLTSRTQYF
>TRBV3-1|TRBJ2-5|.|16|.
TGTGCCAGCAGCCAAGATGTGGCGGGAAATAGGGGGACCCAGTACTTC
CASSQDVAGNRGTQYF
>TRBV20-1|TRBJ1-5|many|13|.
TGCAGTGCTCGACAGGATAGCAATCAGCCCCAGCATTTT
CSARQDSNQPQHF
>TRBV5-1|TRBJ2-3|many|18|TRBD2
TGCGCCAGCAGCTCTCTCGGGACTAGCGGGGGTCAAGGGGATACGCAGTATTTT
CASSSLGTSGGQGDTQYF
>TRBV5-6|TRBJ2-5|.|14|TRBD2
TGTGCCAGCAGCTTTCTAGCGGGAGGAGAGACCCAGTACTTC
CASSFLAGGETQYF
>TRBV18|TRBJ2-7|few|14|TRBD2
TGTGCCAGCTCACCTCGGGCGGGAGTCGGCGAGCAGTACTTC
CASSPRAGVGEQYF
>TRBV12-3/TRBV12-4|TRBJ1-5|.|16|TRBD1
TGTGCCAGCAGTGAGGTGGGGACAGGGGATCGGCAGCCCCAGCATTTT
CASSEVGTGDRQPQHF
>TRBV20-1|TRBJ2-5|few|13|.
TGCAGTGCTACAGGGTCCCCCCAAGAGACCCAGTACTTC
CSATGSPQETQYF
>TRBV6-2/TRBV6-3|TRBJ2-5|.|15|TRBD2
TGTGCCAGCAGACGGGCGTGGGCGGGGGGCCGCTACCAGTACTTC
CASRRAWAGGRYQYF
>TRBV29-1|TRBJ2-7|many|12|.
TGCAGCGCGCTGTTAGGGTCCTACGAGCAGTACTTC
CSALLGSYEQYF
>TRBV27|TRBJ2-7|.|15|.
TGTGCCAGCAGCCCCGCCCGGGACGGAACCTACGAGCAGTACTTC
CASSPARDGTYEQYF
>TRBV7-9|TRBJ2-3|.|14|.
TGTGCCAGCAGGGCGGCCGGGTCCACAGATACGCAGTATTTT
CASRAAGSTDTQYF
>TRBV7-8|TRBJ2-1|.|12|.
TGTGCCAGCAGCTTAGCCCGGCCGCCCCCGTTCTTC
CASSLARPPPFF
>TRBV29-1|TRBJ2-3|.|16|TRBD2
TGCAGCGTCCCCAGGTGGACTAGCGGGAGGGCAGATACGCAGTATTTT
CSVPRWTSGRADTQYF
>TRBV20-1|TRBJ2-2|few|16|.
TGCAGTGCTAGAGATGCCAAGCGGGCGAACACCGGGGAGCTGTTTTTT
CSARDAKRANTGELFF
>TRBV6-5|TRBJ1-1|few|13|.
TGTGCCAGCAGTTACTCACGGACGGCTGAAGCTTTCTTT
CASSYSRTAEAFF
>TRBV6-1|TRBJ1-5|.|13|.
TGTGCCAGCCTCGGGTTTCCCAATCAGCCCCAGCATTTT
CASLGFPNQPQHF
>TRBV30|TRBJ1-1|.|13|.
TGTGCCTGGAGTGTAACGCAGAGAACTGAAGCTTTCTTT
CAWSVTQRTEAFF
>TRBV5-1|TRBJ2-7|few|15|TRBD2
TGCGCCAGCAGCAATAGCGGGCAGGGTTACAGCGAGCAGTACTTC
CASSNSGQGYSEQYF
>TRBV2|TRBJ2-3|.|13|.
TGTGCCAGCAGTGTGTTGGGCGCAGATACGCAGTATTTT
CASSVLGADTQYF
>TRBV3-1|TRBJ2-3|few|16|.
TGTGCCAGCAGCCCCCCTGGGTGGAAAGCAACAGATACGCAGTATTTT
CASSPPGWKATDTQYF
>TRBV9|TRBJ2-3|few|14|.
TGTGCCAGCAGCGTAGCGGCGGCGTCGGATACGCAGTATTTT
CASSVAAASDTQYF
>TRBV10-2|TRBJ2-7|few|13|TRBD1
TGCGCCACTAAAGGACAGGATCGATACGAGCAGTACTTC
CATKGQDRYEQYF